These 30 T cell receptor beta chains were sequenced from one sample in a study of blood T cell repertoires in COVID-19. Sequencing was performed with immunoSEQ multiplex PCR; in TCRdb, only in-frame clones are kept and a portion is missing. Among 150,000 to 200,000 clones, 80% to 90% were seen once, and the ten largest hold roughly 8.2%. The material sequenced was peripheral blood. These receptor sequences come from a man aged 55 to 70 with acute or convalescent COVID-19.

This chain joins TRBV2 and TRBJ2-7; D is possibly TRBD2 (7 bases). The CDR3 is made up of 15 amino acids. The V gene's germline CDR1 is SNHLY and CDR2 FYNNEI. Trimming removed 1 base at V and 7 bases at J, with 17 bases between. In nucleotides, the CDR3 is TGTGCCAGCAGTGAAGTTGGTCAGGGAGGGGGAGAGCAGTACTTC. Translated: CASSEVGQGGGEQYF.

The chain is built from TRBV9 and TRBJ2-3, with 8 bases aligning to TRBD1. Germline V gene data show CDR1 as SGDLS and CDR2 as YYNGEE. The ends lost 4 bases at V and 3 bases at J; junction bases unmatched: 4. This CDR3 has 14 residues. The CDR3 is CASSLRQGTDTQYF. In DNA form, the CDR3 reads TGTGCCAGCAGCTTACGACAGGGGACAGATACGCAGTATTTT.

The V call is TRBV28, the J call TRBJ1-2, with D hard to call. V was cut by 7 bases and J by 2 bases, with 8 bases left in between. The germline gives CDR1 MDHEN, CDR2 SYDVKM. The CDR3 is 12 amino acids. The CDR3 loop is CASIGRNYGYTF. As DNA, the CDR3 is TGTGCCAGCATAGGCAGGAACTATGGCTACACCTTC.

CDR3 in amino acids: CSVEFTPYYGYTF. Here the CDR3 DNA reads TGCAGCGTTGAATTTACACCTTACTATGGCTACACCTTC. The J gene is TRBJ1-2, the V gene TRBV29-1; D is unclear. This CDR3 has 13 amino acids. Trimming pared 2 bases from V and 3 bases from J, leaving 10 bases between. The germline V gene has CDR1 SQVTM and CDR2 ANQGSEA.

This clone was found once. The rearrangement joins TRBV19 to TRBJ1-5, with 10 bases aligning to TRBD1. The junction had 4 bases not matched to a gene; V was cut back by 2 bases and J by 6 bases. This CDR3 has 15 residues. Germline loops: CDR1 LNHDA, CDR2 SQIVND (reference sequence). The CDR3 region is CASSIWTGGAQPQHF. The CDR3 nucleotides read TGTGCCAGTAGTATATGGACAGGGGGTGCTCAGCCCCAGCATTTT.

The CDR3 loop reads CASSQGDSVFNQPQHF. The CDR3 region has the DNA TGCGCCAGCAGCCAAGGGGACAGTGTTTTCAATCAGCCCCAGCATTTT. This chain links TRBV4-1 with TRBJ1-5; 7 bases are shared with TRBD1. Looked up from germline, CDR1 is MGHRA and CDR2 is YSYEKL. This CDR3 has 16 amino acids. V shed 1 base and J 3 bases; nucleotides not matched to a gene: 6.

V is TRBV6-5 and J is TRBJ2-7; TRBD1 is a possible D gene (6 bases). CDR3 length: 12 amino acids. V was pared by 6 bases and J by 4 bases, with 10 bases between. CDR1 MNHEY and CDR2 SVGAGI come from the germline V gene. CDR3 DNA sequence: TGTGCCAGCAGCATAGGACAGTACGAGCAGTACTTC. As protein: CASSIGQYEQYF.

This clone was recorded once. This chain connects TRBV7-6 to TRBJ2-7, with 7 bases fitting TRBD1. V trimming: 5 bases; J trimming: 5 bases; junction bases outside the gene matches: 3. CDR1 SGHVS and CDR2 FNYEAQ come from the germline V gene. The CDR3 runs to 12 residues. The CDR3: CASSAQGHEQYF. CDR3 sequence (DNA): TGTGCCAGCAGCGCACAGGGGCACGAGCAGTACTTC.

The rearrangement uses TRBV4-2 and TRBJ1-3; D ambiguous. Germline CDR1 reads LGHNA; CDR2 reads YNFKEQ. V was clipped by 1 base and J by 0 bases, with 13 bases between them. The CDR3 is made up of 17 amino acids. For the CDR3, the DNA is TGTGCCAGCAGCCAAGGCCCTACCGGGAGCTCTGGAAACACCATATATTTT. It codes for CASSQGPTGSSGNTIYF.

V gene TRBV7-2 combines with J gene TRBJ1-5; 8 bases are a match to TRBD1. V shed 4 bases, J shed 2 bases, and the junction held 4 bases outside the gene matches. The V gene's germline CDR1 is SGHTA and CDR2 FQGNSA. The CDR3 consists of 15 residues. The CDR3 bases are TGTGCCAGCAGCTCCAAGGGACAGGGCAATCAGCCCCAGCATTTT. It codes for CASSSKGQGNQPQHF.

The chain couples TRBV18 to TRBJ1-5, with 9 bases fitting TRBD1. The germline CDR1 and CDR2 sequences are KGHSH and LQKENI. The CDR3 contains 15 residues. V dropped 5 bases and J dropped 11; count of bases not matched to a gene: 13. In nucleotides, the CDR3 is TGTGCCAGCTCATCGCCGGGACAGGGAGTCGAGGCCCAGCATTTT. It specifies CASSSPGQGVEAQHF.

This clone has a single count. The V and J genes are TRBV19 and TRBJ2-1; 13 positions match TRBD2. V gave up 6 bases and J gave up 0 bases; unmatched junction bases: 2. Germline-derived CDR1 and CDR2 are LNHDA and SQIVND (reference sequence). The CDR3 sequence is 16 residues long. The DNA of the CDR3 is TGTGCCAGTAGGCGGACTAGCGGGAGCTCCTACAATGAGCAGTTCTTC. Its protein is CASRRTSGSSYNEQFF.

A single count supports this clone. The chain carries TRBV19 and TRBJ2-1; 7 bases line up with TRBD2. CDR1 LNHDA and CDR2 SQIVND come from the germline V gene (reference sequence). This CDR3 contains 12 residues. The ends lost 4 bases at V and 10 bases at J; junction bases unmatched: 4. The CDR3 is CASSKLATEQFF. As DNA, the CDR3 is TGTGCCAGTAGTAAACTAGCGACAGAGCAGTTCTTC.

The chain is built from TRBV5-6 and TRBJ2-7, with D possibly matching TRBD1 (6 bases). In germline, CDR1 is SGHDT, CDR2 YYEEEE. Trimming took 4 bases from V and 4 from J, leaving 12 bases between them. This CDR3 is built from 13 residues. CDR3 sequence (DNA): TGTGCCAGCAGCCTATCGGACAGATACGAGCAGTACTTC. This gives the protein CASSLSDRYEQYF.

As DNA, the CDR3 is TGTGCCAGCAGCTTAAAGGGGGCGAGGTCACCCCTCCACTTT. It is translated as CASSLKGARSPLHF. V usage is TRBV7-3 and J usage is TRBJ1-6; 7 bases fit TRBD1. Looked up from germline, CDR1 is SGHTA and CDR2 is FQGTGA. Unmatched junction bases numbered 4, after V lost 1 base and J lost 10 bases. The CDR3 extends over 14 amino acids.

The rearrangement links TRBV18 to TRBJ2-5, with 9 positions matching TRBD1. Trimming removed 5 bases from V and 5 bases from J; junction bases left unmatched: 9. Looked up from germline, CDR1 is KGHSH and CDR2 is LQKENI. This CDR3 comprises 15 residues. The CDR3 DNA follows: TGTGCCAGCTCATATACAGGGGGCGCCGGGGAGACCCAGTACTTC. It translates to CASSYTGGAGETQYF.

The V and J genes are TRBV7-9 and TRBJ2-1; D is unclear. Germline CDR1 is SEHNR and CDR2 is FQNEAQ (reference sequence). V was clipped by 8 bases and J by 0 bases, with 11 bases between them. The CDR3 is 14 residues long. The CDR3 loop is CASGHWSSYNEQFF. CDR3 nucleotide sequence: TGTGCCAGCGGCCACTGGAGCTCCTACAATGAGCAGTTCTTC.

The rearrangement links TRBV27 to TRBJ1-5; the D is unclear. This CDR3 is built from 11 residues. Germline CDR1 is MNHEY and CDR2 is SMNVEV (reference sequence). V lost 7 bases, J lost 7 bases, and 8 bases lay in between. The CDR3 DNA reads TGTGCCAGCACCCCTGGCCAGCCCCAGCATTTT. Protein sequence: CASTPGQPQHF.

This chain joins TRBV3-1 (or the pseudogene TRBV3-2) and TRBJ2-5; TRBD2 might be the D (5 bases). Trimming removed 4 bases at V and 2 bases at J, with 8 bases between. Germline assignment: CDR1 LGHDT and CDR2 YNNKEL (reference sequence). The CDR3 is 13 residues long. For the CDR3, the DNA is TGTGCCAGCAGCCCACTAGGACAAGAGACCCAGTACTTC. Translation gives CASSPLGQETQYF.

CDR3 DNA: TGTGCCAGCTCACCACGGGACAGGAGCTCGGTTAACTTGAACACTGAAGCTTTCTTT. Translation gives CASSPRDRSSVNLNTEAFF. V gene TRBV18 combines with J gene TRBJ1-1, with 8 bases matching TRBD1. Germline CDR1 reads KGHSH; CDR2 reads LQKENI. CDR3 length equals 19 residues. Trimming at V came to 1 base and at J to 0 bases, leaving 13 bases not matched to a gene.

The chain is built from TRBV19 and TRBJ1-2; tentative D call: TRBD1 (6 bases). Germline V gene data show CDR1 as LNHDA and CDR2 as SQIVND (reference sequence). Trimming stripped 3 bases from V and 2 bases from J, with 10 bases between. CDR3 size: 14 residues. Here the CDR3 DNA reads TGTGCCAGTAGTATCGAGACAGGAAACTATGGCTACACCTTC. Translation gives CASSIETGNYGYTF. Combining the CDR3 with reference TRBV19 and TRBJ1-2 gives the whole variable domain DGGITQSPKYLFRKEGQNVTLSCEQNLNHDAMYWYRQDPGQGLRLIYYSQIVNDFQKGDIAEGYSVSREKKESFPLTVTSAQKNPTAFYLCASSIETGNYGYTFGSGTRLTVV.

This clone was found once. The gene calls are TRBV28 and TRBJ1-1, with D hard to call. Germline V gene data show CDR1 as MDHEN and CDR2 as SYDVKM. The V end lost 3 bases, the J end lost 7 bases, and 6 bases lay between the germline ends. The CDR3 covers 11 residues. DNA for the CDR3: TGTGCCAGCAGTTTCAGGTTTGAAGCTTTCTTT. Translated, it gives CASSFRFEAFF.

V and J are TRBV10-3 and TRBJ1-1; TRBD1 might be the D (5 bases). Trimming pared 10 bases from V and 3 bases from J, leaving 15 bases between. Germline-derived CDR1 and CDR2 are ENHRY and SYGVKD. The CDR3 sequence is 13 residues long. The CDR3 region is CASLPGGDTEAFF. The CDR3 DNA reads as TGTGCCAGCCTACCGGGGGGGGACACTGAAGCTTTCTTT.

The genes are TRBV29-1 and TRBJ2-6; D call uncertain. The CDR3 extends over 13 amino acids. Germline V lookup: CDR1 SQVTM, CDR2 ANQGSEA. V dropped 7 bases and J dropped 0 bases, with 7 bases sitting between them. The CDR3 here is CSARDSGANVLTF. DNA of the CDR3: TGCAGCGCCCGAGACTCTGGGGCCAACGTCCTGACTTTC.

The rearrangement uses TRBV5-1 and TRBJ2-1; 13 nucleotides align to TRBD2. The ends lost 3 bases at V and 0 bases at J; junction bases unmatched: 15. The CDR3 totals 21 residues. Germline V CDR1 and CDR2: SGHRS, YFSETQ. The CDR3 coding sequence is TGCGCCAGCAGCTCCGGACCCGGGGGACTAGCGGGACCAAGCTCCTACAATGAGCAGTTCTTC. Translated: CASSSGPGGLAGPSSYNEQFF.

This clone was seen only once. V gene TRBV18 combines with J gene TRBJ1-2; TRBD1 aligns across 10 bases. CDR3 size: 15 residues. Unmatched junction bases numbered 6, after V lost 5 bases and J lost 3 bases. CDR1 is KGHSH and CDR2 is LQKENI in the germline V gene. DNA of the CDR3: TGTGCCAGCTCAGAAGGGACAGGGGATGACTATGGCTACACCTTC. Encoded protein: CASSEGTGDDYGYTF.

V is TRBV30 and J is TRBJ1-2, with 9 bases fitting TRBD1. Per the germline V gene, CDR1 is GTSNPN and CDR2 is SVGIG (reference sequence). V gave up 1 base and J gave up 8 bases; unmatched junction bases: 8. The CDR3 is made up of 14 amino acids. The CDR3 sequence is CAWSALGTGNGYTF. The CDR3 DNA reads as TGTGCCTGGAGTGCCCTCGGGACAGGGAACGGCTACACCTTC.

The chain links TRBV7-8 to TRBJ2-1; a possible D gene is TRBD1 (6 bases). Germline V lookup: CDR1 SGHVS, CDR2 FQNEAQ. The ends were cut back, 5 bases at V and 7 bases at J, with 30 bases in the middle. The CDR3 spans 19 residues. The CDR3 region has the DNA TGTGCCAGCAGCCCTACAGGGCTGACTGGACCCTCAAAGGCTAATGAGCAGTTCTTC. Protein: CASSPTGLTGPSKANEQFF.

The chain is built from TRBV7-9 and TRBJ1-1, with D hard to call. CDR1 and CDR2 (germline): SEHNR, FQNEAQ (reference sequence). CDR3 length: 12 amino acids. The V end was cut by 3 bases, the J end by 8 bases, with 10 bases between. CDR3 DNA: TGTGCCAGCAGCTTTTCCGGACTCGAAGCTTTCTTT. This encodes CASSFSGLEAFF. Drawing the rest from reference TRBV7-9 and TRBJ1-1, the complete variable domain is DTGVSQNPRHKITKRGQNVTFRCDPISEHNRLYWYRQTLGQGPEFLTYFQNEAQLEKSRLLSDRFSAERPKGSFSTLEIQRTEQGDSAMYLCASSFSGLEAFFGQGTRLTVV.

The CDR3 loop is CASSLARGPNSPLHF. DNA for the CDR3: TGTGCCAGCAGTTTGGCGCGGGGGCCTAATTCACCCCTCCACTTT. The chain links TRBV27 to TRBJ1-6, with D perhaps TRBD1 (6 bases). Germline values: CDR1 MNHEY, CDR2 SMNVEV (reference sequence). Trimming stripped 3 bases from V and 6 bases from J, with 12 bases between. CDR3 length: 15 residues.